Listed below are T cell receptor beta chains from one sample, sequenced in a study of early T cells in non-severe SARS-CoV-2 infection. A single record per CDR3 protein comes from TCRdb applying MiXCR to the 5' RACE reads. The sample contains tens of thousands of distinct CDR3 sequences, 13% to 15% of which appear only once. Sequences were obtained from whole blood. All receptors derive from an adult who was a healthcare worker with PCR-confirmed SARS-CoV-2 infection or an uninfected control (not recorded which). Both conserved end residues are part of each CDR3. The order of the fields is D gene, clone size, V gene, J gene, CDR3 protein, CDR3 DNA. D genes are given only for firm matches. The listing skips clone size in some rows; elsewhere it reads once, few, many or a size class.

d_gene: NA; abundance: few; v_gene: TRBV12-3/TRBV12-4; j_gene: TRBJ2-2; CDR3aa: CASTAGFGELFF; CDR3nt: TGTGCCAGCACCGCAGGGTTCGGGGAGCTGTTTTTT
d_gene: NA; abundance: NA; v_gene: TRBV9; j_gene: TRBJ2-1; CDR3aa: CASSGGTYYNEQFF; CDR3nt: TGTGCCAGCAGCGGTGGGACATACTACAATGAGCAGTTCTTC
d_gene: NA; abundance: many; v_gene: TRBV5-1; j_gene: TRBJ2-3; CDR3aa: CASSHTGTQSTDTQYF; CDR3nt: TGCGCCAGCAGCCATACCGGGACTCAAAGCACAGATACGCAGTATTTT
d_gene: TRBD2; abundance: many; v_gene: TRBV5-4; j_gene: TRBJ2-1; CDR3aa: CASSLLAGGPGYNEQFF; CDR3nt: TGTGCCAGCAGCTTGCTAGCGGGAGGGCCTGGCTACAATGAGCAGTTCTTC
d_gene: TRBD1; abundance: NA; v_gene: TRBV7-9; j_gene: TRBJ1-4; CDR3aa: CASTRGGTNEKLFF; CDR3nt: TGTGCCAGCACCAGGGGGGGGACTAATGAAAAACTGTTTTTT
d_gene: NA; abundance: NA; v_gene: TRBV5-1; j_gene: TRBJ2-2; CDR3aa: CASSSRTASGELFF; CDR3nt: TGCGCCAGCAGCTCGCGAACGGCCTCCGGGGAGCTGTTTTTT
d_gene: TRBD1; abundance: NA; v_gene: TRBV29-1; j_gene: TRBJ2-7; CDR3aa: CTAGGPIEQYF; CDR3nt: TGCACCGCAGGGGGACCGATCGAGCAGTACTTC
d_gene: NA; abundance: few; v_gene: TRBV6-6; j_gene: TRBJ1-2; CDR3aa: CASSYAGGDYGYTF; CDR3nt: TGTGCCAGCAGTTACGCGGGGGGCGACTATGGCTACACCTTC
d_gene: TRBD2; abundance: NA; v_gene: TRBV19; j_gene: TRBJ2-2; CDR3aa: CASRGSGATGELFF; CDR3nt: TGTGCCAGTAGAGGTAGCGGGGCCACCGGGGAGCTGTTTTTT
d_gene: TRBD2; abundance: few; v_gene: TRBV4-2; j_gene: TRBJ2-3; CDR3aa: CASSQEASGSGDTQYF; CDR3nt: TGTGCCAGCAGCCAAGAGGCTAGCGGATCCGGGGATACGCAGTATTTT
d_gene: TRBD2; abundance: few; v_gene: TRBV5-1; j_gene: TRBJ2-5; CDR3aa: CASSLGLAATVEETQYF; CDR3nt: TGCGCCAGCAGCCTCGGACTAGCGGCCACAGTGGAAGAGACCCAGTACTTC
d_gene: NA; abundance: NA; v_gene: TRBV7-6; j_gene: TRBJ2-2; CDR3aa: CASIPRDRAGELFF; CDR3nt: TGTGCCAGCATCCCCAGGGATAGGGCCGGGGAGCTGTTTTTT
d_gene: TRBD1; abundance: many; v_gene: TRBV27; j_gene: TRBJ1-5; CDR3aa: CASGDRVWGSNQPQHF; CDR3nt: TGTGCCAGCGGAGACAGGGTCTGGGGAAGCAATCAGCCCCAGCATTTT
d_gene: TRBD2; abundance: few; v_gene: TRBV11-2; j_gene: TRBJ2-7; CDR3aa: CASSLDLISGSYEQYF; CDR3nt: TGTGCCAGCAGCTTAGATCTTATCAGCGGGAGCTACGAGCAGTACTTC
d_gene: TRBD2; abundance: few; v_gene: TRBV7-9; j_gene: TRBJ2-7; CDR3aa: CASSAGTSGSYEQYF; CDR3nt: TGTGCCAGCAGCGCCGGGACTAGCGGCTCCTACGAGCAGTACTTC
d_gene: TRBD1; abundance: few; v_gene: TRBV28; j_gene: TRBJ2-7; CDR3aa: CASSPGTGGLYEQYF; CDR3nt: TGTGCCAGCAGTCCCGGGACAGGGGGCTTGTACGAGCAGTACTTC
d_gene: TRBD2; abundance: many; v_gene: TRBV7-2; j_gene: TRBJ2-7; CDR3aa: CASSTGLAGGYEQYF; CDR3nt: TGTGCCAGCAGCACCGGACTAGCGGGGGGCTACGAGCAGTACTTC
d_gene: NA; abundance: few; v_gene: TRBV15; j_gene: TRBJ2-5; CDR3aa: CATSRRDDGETQYF; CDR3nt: TGTGCCACCAGCAGACGGGACGACGGGGAGACCCAGTACTTC
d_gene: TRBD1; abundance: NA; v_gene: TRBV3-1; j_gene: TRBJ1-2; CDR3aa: CASSETGADYGYTF; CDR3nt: TGTGCCAGCAGCGAGACAGGGGCTGACTATGGCTACACCTTC
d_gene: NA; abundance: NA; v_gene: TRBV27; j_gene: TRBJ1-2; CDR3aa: CASSLDRTGYYGYTF; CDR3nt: TGTGCCAGCAGCCTTGACCGAACAGGTTACTATGGCTACACCTTC
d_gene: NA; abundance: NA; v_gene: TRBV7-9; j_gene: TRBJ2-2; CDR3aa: CASSLTANTGELFF; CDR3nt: TGTGCCAGCAGCTTAACGGCGAACACCGGGGAGCTGTTTTTT
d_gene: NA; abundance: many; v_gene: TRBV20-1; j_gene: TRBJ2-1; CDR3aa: CSAGEGRLDYNEQFF; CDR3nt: TGCAGTGCTGGTGAGGGGCGTCTAGATTACAATGAGCAGTTCTTC
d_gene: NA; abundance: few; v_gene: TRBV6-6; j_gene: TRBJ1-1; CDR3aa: CASNQWAGRSVEAFF; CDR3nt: TGTGCCAGCAATCAGTGGGCGGGTAGGTCGGTTGAAGCTTTCTTT
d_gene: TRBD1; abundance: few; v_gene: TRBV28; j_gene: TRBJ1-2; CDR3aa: CASSSRTGAGYTF; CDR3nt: TGTGCCAGCAGTTCGAGGACAGGGGCCGGCTACACCTTC